The 20 T cell receptor beta chains below all came from one sample that was sequenced in a study of read filtering for tumor transcriptome and immune sequencing. The library was built from roughly 400 ng RNA with molecular barcoded adaptors for alpha/delta and beta/gamma chains. TCRdb analysed the reads with MiXCR anew, one entry per CDR3 protein. The sample lists around 140,000 distinct CDR3 sequences, less than 15% seen once, with 7.5% to 10% in the top ten. Sequencing was performed on a population of CD138-negative cells sorted from bone marrow. Receptors were obtained from a donor aged 40 or over with multiple myeloma.

This clonotype has at least ten counts. This rearrangement joins TRBV2 to TRBJ2-1, with 8 bases that match TRBD2. CDR1 is SNHLY, CDR2 FYNNEI, per germline. This CDR3 contains 14 residues. Trimming took 11 bases from V and 7 from J; bases not matched to a gene: 13. This chain's CDR3 is CAGRGGRPPNEQFF. The CDR3 region has the DNA TGTGCCGGTAGGGGCGGGAGGCCCCCGAATGAGCAGTTCTTC.

In this sample, this clonotype turned up many times. The chain links TRBV29-1 to TRBJ2-7, with a weak D call TRBD2 (6 bases). V lost 3 bases, J lost 2 bases, and 14 bases lay in between. This CDR3 is 14 amino acids long. The V gene's germline CDR1 is SQVTM and CDR2 ANQGSEA. CDR3 protein: CSVDGVEGAYEQYF. In DNA form, the CDR3 reads TGCAGCGTTGATGGTGTGGAGGGAGCCTACGAGCAGTACTTC.

The gene calls are TRBV2 and TRBJ2-3; TRBD2 matches at 7 bases. V gave up 6 bases and J gave up 0 bases; unmatched junction bases: 6. CDR1 is SNHLY, CDR2 FYNNEI, per germline. The CDR3 sequence is 15 residues long. The CDR3 bases are TGTGCCAGCAGGGGGAGGGGACCTAGCACAGATACGCAGTATTTT. Translated: CASRGRGPSTDTQYF.

This clonotype was recorded many times. The chain uses TRBV7-2 and TRBJ2-3; TRBD2 matches at 16 bases. Germline trimming cut 5 bases from V and 4 bases from J; bases unmatched to any gene: 3. This CDR3 is 16 amino acids long. CDR1 and CDR2 (germline): SGHTA, FQGNSA. CDR3 sequence reads: CASSPGTSGRADTQYF. The CDR3 region has the DNA TGTGCCAGCAGCCCAGGGACTAGCGGGAGGGCAGATACGCAGTATTTT.

This clonotype was observed at least ten times. V and J are TRBV15 and TRBJ1-5, with 9 positions matching TRBD1. J was trimmed by 8 bases and V by 1 base; bases with no gene match: 6. The CDR3 runs to 15 residues. Per germline, CDR1 LNHNV and CDR2 YYDKDF (reference sequence). As DNA, the CDR3 is TGTGCCACCAGCAGAGGGGGACAGGGAAGGGAGCCCCAGCATTTT. It translates to CATSRGGQGREPQHF.

This clonotype was found many times. This chain links TRBV7-9 with TRBJ2-1, with D perhaps matching TRBD2 (5 bases). This CDR3 region has 12 residues. Germline lookup yields CDR1 SEHNR and CDR2 FQNEAQ (reference sequence). V lost 0 bases and J lost 11, with 8 bases in between. The CDR3 DNA reads TGTGCCAGCAGCTTAGCCCGGGGTCAGCAGTTCTTC. Protein sequence: CASSLARGQQFF.

The rearrangement uses TRBV29-1 and TRBJ2-6; TRBD2 might be the D (5 bases). The CDR3 spans 14 residues. The germline V and J ends were trimmed by 7 bases and 1 base, with 11 bases remaining between them. Germline values: CDR1 SQVTM, CDR2 ANQGSEA. CDR3 protein: CSAFGESGANVLTF. CDR3 sequence (DNA): TGCAGCGCCTTCGGGGAATCTGGGGCCAACGTCCTGACTTTC.

This clonotype has at least ten counts. This chain connects TRBV5-8 to TRBJ2-7; 8 bases map to TRBD1. This CDR3 contains 13 residues. The V gene end was trimmed by 2 bases and the J gene end by 6 bases; junction bases not matched to a gene: 4. CDR1 SGHTS and CDR2 YDEGEE come from the germline V gene. The CDR3 DNA reads TGTGCCAGCAGCTTTGACAGGGGTCGCGAGCAGTACTTC. This codes for CASSFDRGREQYF.

This clonotype was found many times. V is TRBV10-2 and J is TRBJ2-3; 10 nucleotides match TRBD2. The CDR3 runs to 17 residues. Per the germline V gene, CDR1 is WSHSY and CDR2 is SAAADI. With V trimmed by 9 bases and J by 3 bases, 15 bases remained unmatched. CDR3 nucleotides: TGCGCCAGAAATCCTAGCGGGAGTACCTCTAAAACAGATACGCAGTATTTT. Its translation is CARNPSGSTSKTDTQYF.

The J gene is TRBJ1-1, the V gene TRBV20-1; D might be TRBD1 (5 bases). Germline loops: CDR1 DFQATT, CDR2 SNEGSKA (reference sequence). This CDR3 has 13 amino acids. The ends were cut back, 3 bases at V and 1 base at J, with 9 bases in the middle. Here the CDR3 reads CSARLDTNTEAFF. The CDR3 bases are TGCAGTGCTAGGTTGGACACGAACACTGAAGCTTTCTTT.

To note about this clonotype: A much larger clone differs from this one at a single base, so this may be a read error. The rearrangement uses TRBV9 and TRBJ2-3; TRBD1 matches at 10 bases. CDR1 is SGDLS and CDR2 is YYNGEE in the germline V gene. The CDR3 is 15 residues long. J gave up 5 bases and V 3 bases, and 6 bases lay outside the gene matches. The CDR3 loop reads CASSDRDRGKDTQYF. As DNA, the CDR3 is TGTGCCAGCAGCGACCGGGACAGGGGTAAAGATACGCAGTATTTT.

This clonotype was observed at least ten times. This CDR3 is CASSSPGTREETQYF. For the CDR3, the DNA is TGTGCCAGCAGCTCACCCGGGACTCGGGAAGAGACCCAGTACTTC. The chain has TRBV7-2 and TRBJ2-5, with D possibly TRBD2 on 6 matching bases. From germline, CDR1 is SGHTA and CDR2 FQGNSA. This CDR3 has 15 amino acids. Trimming removed 4 bases from V and 3 bases from J, with 15 bases in between.

Many counts were recorded for this clonotype. V gene TRBV20-1 combines with J gene TRBJ1-1; a weak D match, TRBD1 (6 bases). Germline-derived CDR1 and CDR2 are DFQATT and SNEGSKA (reference sequence). V was trimmed by 8 bases and J by 4 bases, leaving 14 bases between them. CDR3 length: 12 amino acids. In nucleotides, the CDR3 is TGCAGTACTTACAGGGTCAGCACTGAAGCTTTCTTT. It encodes CSTYRVSTEAFF.

This clonotype was picked up many times. CDR3 sequence: CASSQDVRSYNEQFF. In nucleotides, the CDR3 is TGTGCCAGCAGCCAAGATGTGAGGTCCTACAATGAGCAGTTCTTC. The genes are TRBV3-1 and TRBJ2-1, with D hard to call. The CDR3 consists of 15 residues. Germline V lookup: CDR1 LGHDT, CDR2 YNNKEL (reference sequence). V lost 0 bases, J lost 1 base, and 7 bases lay in between.

This clonotype was recorded at least ten times. This sequence joins TRBV11-1 and TRBJ1-1; tentative D call: TRBD1 (5 bases). CDR3 size: 15 residues. The germline V and J ends were trimmed by 2 bases and 5 bases, with 15 bases remaining between them. Germline CDR1 and CDR2: SGHAT and FQDESV (reference sequence). CDR3 region: CASSLPIQGGTEAFF. CDR3 in DNA: TGTGCCAGCAGCTTACCCATTCAGGGTGGGACTGAAGCTTTCTTT.

This clonotype showed up many times. V gene TRBV24-1 combines with J gene TRBJ1-5; D gene ambiguous. CDR1 KGHDR and CDR2 SFDVKD come from the germline V gene. The CDR3 is made up of 14 amino acids. V lost 4 bases and J 5 bases, leaving 11 bases between the germline ends. The CDR3 reads CATSEPGRDQPQHF. DNA of the CDR3: TGTGCCACCAGTGAACCGGGGAGGGATCAGCCCCAGCATTTT.

As for this clonotype: A read error may be the cause here, since a much bigger clone is one base away. The chain recombines TRBV7-6 with TRBJ1-1, with D unclear. This CDR3 is 15 amino acids long. Germline V CDR1 and CDR2: SGHVS, FNYEAQ. CDR3 sequence reads: CAGSLTQGLNTEAFF. The CDR3 DNA reads TGTGCCGGCAGCTTAACCCAAGGTCTCAACACTGAAGCTTTCTTT.

This clonotype has ten or more counts. The chain couples TRBV7-6 to TRBJ2-1; D is tentatively TRBD1 or TRBD2 (5 bases each). This CDR3 is built from 15 residues. Germline CDR1 reads SGHVS; CDR2 reads FNYEAQ. V lost 1 base, J lost 4 bases, and 11 bases lay in between. The CDR3 loop reads CASSLVGAPYNEQFF. The DNA for the CDR3 is TGTGCCAGCAGCTTAGTCGGGGCGCCTTACAATGAGCAGTTCTTC. Based on the CDR3 plus reference TRBV7-6 and TRBJ2-1, the full variable domain is GAGVSQSPRYKVTKRGQDVALRCDPISGHVSLYWYRQALGQGPEFLTYFNYEAQQDKSGLPNDRFSAERPEGSISTLTIQRTEQRDSAMYRCASSLVGAPYNEQFFGPGTRLTVL.

This clonotype was seen repeatedly, ten times or more. The rearrangement uses TRBV14 and TRBJ2-1; perhaps TRBD2 as D (5 bases). The CDR3 runs 17 residues. Per the germline V gene, CDR1 is SGHDN and CDR2 is FVKESK. The V end was cut by 0 bases, the J end by 4 bases, with 16 bases between. Written as DNA, the CDR3 is TGTGCCAGCAGCCAAGATCGGGGAATCCCTACGTACAATGAGCAGTTCTTC. Protein sequence: CASSQDRGIPTYNEQFF.

The chain links TRBV20-1 to TRBJ1-1; D is possibly TRBD1 (5 bases). V shed 5 bases and J shed 0 bases, with 13 bases lying between them. The germline gives CDR1 DFQATT, CDR2 SNEGSKA (reference sequence). The CDR3 spans 14 residues. CDR3 loop: CSARLGGLNTEAFF. The DNA for the CDR3 is TGCAGTGCTCGCCTTGGGGGGTTGAACACTGAAGCTTTCTTT.